The 19 T cell receptor beta chains below all came from one sample that was sequenced in a study of identical twins. TCRdb re-called the 5' RACE reads with MiXCR, one entry per CDR3 protein. The sample has fewer than 500,000 distinct CDR3 sequences; more than 13% are singletons. Another study also made use of these data, one on yellow fever vaccine responses in identical twins.

The sequencing sample was made of CD4+ T cells sorted from blood. The receptors shown here come from a woman aged 18-29 years in good health.

This clonotype has a count of ten or more. This chain connects TRBV20-1 to TRBJ2-7; D is undetermined. V gave up 3 bases and J gave up 5 bases, with 11 bases separating them. The CDR3 spans 12 residues. Germline CDR1 DFQATT, CDR2 SNEGSKA (reference sequence). CDR3 sequence: CSASSPGNEQYF. The CDR3 region has the DNA TGCAGTGCTAGTTCCCCAGGTAACGAGCAGTACTTC.

The sample holds many counts of this clonotype. The chain employs TRBV6-2 or TRBV6-3 and TRBJ2-7, with D perhaps TRBD1 (5 bases). Looked up from germline, CDR1 is MNHEY and CDR2 is SVGEGT. Trimming took 5 bases from V and 0 from J, leaving 17 bases between them. The CDR3 runs 16 residues. CDR3 DNA sequence: TGTGCCAGCAGTCAAACAGGACGAAAACACTCCTACGAGCAGTACTTC. This codes for CASSQTGRKHSYEQYF.

Ten or more counts support this clonotype. The rearrangement joins TRBV7-2 to TRBJ2-7; no clear D. The germline V gene has CDR1 SGHTA and CDR2 FQGNSA. The length of the CDR3 is 14 residues. With 1 base removed from V and 2 bases from J, the gap between germline ends came to 9 bases. The CDR3 nucleotides read TGTGCCAGCAGCTTAGAGTTCGGTACCTACGAGCAGTACTTC. It translates to CASSLEFGTYEQYF.

The chain uses TRBV25-1 and TRBJ2-7; D is undetermined. This CDR3 comprises 14 residues. V lost 4 bases and J lost 0, with 10 bases in between. Per germline, CDR1 MGHDK and CDR2 SYGVNS. CDR3 residues: CASSGSPSSYEQYF. The CDR3 DNA sequence: TGTGCCAGCAGTGGATCCCCTAGCTCCTACGAGCAGTACTTC.

This clonotype was detected a few times. The J gene is TRBJ2-7, the V gene TRBV30; 10 nucleotides agree with TRBD1. The CDR3 is made up of 14 amino acids. J lost 3 bases, V lost 5 bases, and 7 bases had no gene match. CDR1 GTSNPN and CDR2 SVGIG come from the germline V gene (reference sequence). The CDR3, as DNA: TGTGCCTGGGTGGGACAGGGGACCCGCTACGAGCAGTACTTC. It encodes CAWVGQGTRYEQYF.

The chain has TRBV6-4 and TRBJ1-4, with 7 bases identical to TRBD1. The CDR3 contains 15 residues. Looked up from germline, CDR1 is MRHNA and CDR2 is SNTAGT. V lost 4 bases and J lost 6; bases outside the gene matches: 8. DNA for the CDR3: TGTGCCAGCAGTGCCACAGGGGCTACGGATGAAAAACTGTTTTTT. This gives the protein CASSATGATDEKLFF.

The table lists this clonotype with a few counts. The chain employs TRBV20-1 and TRBJ2-3; tentative D call: TRBD2 (6 bases). CDR3 size: 17 residues. Germline-derived CDR1 and CDR2 are DFQATT and SNEGSKA (reference sequence). With 1 base removed from V and 0 bases from J, the gap between germline ends came to 17 bases. As DNA, the CDR3 is TGCAGTGCTAGAGTCGGGCGGGAAGAAACTAGCACAGATACGCAGTATTTT. It specifies CSARVGREETSTDTQYF.

The chain combines TRBV5-1 with TRBJ2-1; 9 bases fit TRBD1. The CDR3 covers 16 residues. J was trimmed by 3 bases and V by 4 bases; bases with no gene match: 8. The germline gives CDR1 SGHRS, CDR2 YFSETQ. CDR3 coding DNA: TGCGCCAGCAGCCCCCGACAGGGGGGAGACTACAATGAGCAGTTCTTC. Translating it yields CASSPRQGGDYNEQFF.

This clonotype was seen only a few times. This chain links TRBV2 with TRBJ1-2; D unclear. This CDR3 region has 11 residues. Germline V gene data show CDR1 as SNHLY and CDR2 as FYNNEI. V gave up 3 bases and J gave up 6 bases, with 5 bases separating them. The CDR3 reads CASSDVNGYTF. As DNA, the CDR3 is TGTGCCAGCAGTGATGTTAATGGCTACACCTTC. Filled out from reference TRBV2 and TRBJ1-2, the complete variable domain reads EPEVTQTPSHQVTQMGQEVILRCVPISNHLYFYWYRQILGQKVEFLVSFYNNEISEKSEIFDDQFSVERPDGSNFTLKIRSTKLEDSAMYFCASSDVNGYTFGSGTRLTVV.

This clonotype was detected only a few times. V usage is TRBV28 and J usage is TRBJ1-5; maybe TRBD1 (5 bases). The CDR3 loop spans 13 amino acids. Between the trimmed V and J ends, which lost 1 base and 7 bases, there was a span of 8 bases. Germline V gene data show CDR1 as MDHEN and CDR2 as SYDVKM. As DNA, the CDR3 is TGTGCCAGCAGTTTATACACAGGACAGCCCCAGCATTTT. It is translated as CASSLYTGQPQHF.

This clonotype showed up just once. Since a much larger clone is just one base distant, this may be a read error. The chain links TRBV7-9 to TRBJ2-7, with D possibly being TRBD1 or TRBD2 (5 bases each). CDR1 is SEHNR and CDR2 is FQNEAQ in the germline V gene (reference sequence). There are 15 residues in the CDR3. The CDR3 spells CASSLAGPSSYELYF. The CDR3 coding sequence is TGTGCCAGCAGCTTAGCGGGACCCAGCTCCTACGAGCTGTACTTC.

This clonotype was detected a few times. This chain uses TRBV6-5 with TRBJ2-1, with a weak D call TRBD1 (7 bases). V was pared by 0 bases and J by 4 bases, with 10 bases between. CDR1 MNHEY and CDR2 SVGAGI come from the germline V gene. This CDR3 has 15 residues. The CDR3 DNA sequence: TGTGCCAGCAGTTACTCGGCAGGGGGGTACAATGAGCAGTTCTTC. It translates to CASSYSAGGYNEQFF.

The rearrangement uses TRBV7-2 and TRBJ2-1; 10 nucleotides align to TRBD1. Trimming cost V 4 bases and J 8 bases; bases outside gene matches: 8. CDR1 is SGHTA, CDR2 FQGNSA, per germline. The CDR3 covers 15 residues. This CDR3 is CASSSPTGGLYEQFF. CDR3 in DNA: TGTGCCAGCAGCTCGCCGACAGGGGGCCTGTATGAGCAGTTCTTC.

This clonotype was recorded a few times. V is TRBV6-1 and J is TRBJ2-1; 14 positions agree with TRBD2. Per germline, CDR1 MNHNS and CDR2 SASEGT. Trimming took 7 bases from V and 6 from J; bases not matched to a gene: 8. The CDR3 has 16 residues. CDR3 nucleotide sequence: TGTGCCAGCACTGTAGGACTAGCGGGAGGTCGCAATGAGCAGTTCTTC. As protein: CASTVGLAGGRNEQFF.

The V and J genes are TRBV6-5 and TRBJ2-1, with D maybe TRBD2 (7 bases). V was pared by 4 bases and J by 8 bases, with 15 bases between. Germline lookup yields CDR1 MNHEY and CDR2 SVGAGI. CDR3 length: 14 residues. CDR3 DNA sequence: TGTGCCAGCAGTTCAATGGGGGGGCCAGATGAGCAGTTCTTC. It specifies CASSSMGGPDEQFF.

The V gene is TRBV5-1, the J gene TRBJ2-1; D gene uncertain. Germline values: CDR1 SGHRS, CDR2 YFSETQ. The CDR3 extends over 16 amino acids. Trimming removed 3 bases at V and 0 bases at J, with 13 bases between. The CDR3 DNA sequence: TGCGCCAGCAGCTCCGGTGCCGGGTCCTCCTACAATGAGCAGTTCTTC. It is translated as CASSSGAGSSYNEQFF. The complete variable domain, with remaining parts taken from reference TRBV5-1 and TRBJ2-1, reads KAGVTQTPRYLIKTRGQQVTLSCSPISGHRSVSWYQQTPGQGLQFLFEYFSETQRNKGNFPGRFSGRQFSNSRSEMNVSTLELGDSALYLCASSSGAGSSYNEQFFGPGTRLTVL.

This clonotype was picked up a small number of times. The chain joins TRBV29-1 to TRBJ2-1; TRBD1 agrees at 9 bases. This CDR3 has 14 residues. Germline lookup yields CDR1 SQVTM and CDR2 ANQGSEA. V lost 1 base to trimming and J lost 7 bases; unmatched junction nucleotides: 5. CDR3 bases: TGCAGCGTTGAAGGAGGGACAGGGAGAAATGAGCAGTTCTTC. Protein sequence: CSVEGGTGRNEQFF.

This clonotype was observed a handful of times. This chain joins TRBV9 and TRBJ2-5; D might be TRBD1 or TRBD2, each matching 6 bases. The V end lost 3 bases, the J end lost 1 base, and 16 bases lay between the germline ends. This CDR3 is 16 amino acids long. The germline CDR1 and CDR2 sequences are SGDLS and YYNGEE. CDR3 loop: CASSAGGRDTQETQYF. CDR3 DNA sequence: TGTGCCAGCAGCGCCGGGGGCAGGGACACCCAAGAGACCCAGTACTTC.

The V and J genes are TRBV15 and TRBJ2-7, with TRBD1 identical over 8 bases. Per germline, CDR1 LNHNV and CDR2 YYDKDF (reference sequence). This CDR3 comprises 15 residues. V shed 2 bases, J shed 3 bases, and the junction held 6 bases outside the gene matches. The CDR3 loop is CATSRIRTGIYEQYF. CDR3 bases: TGTGCCACCAGCAGAATCAGGACAGGGATCTACGAGCAGTACTTC.